Shown below are 17 T cell receptor beta chains from a single sample sequenced in a study of T cells in Graves' hyperthyroidism and ophthalmopathy. The CDR3 regions of TCR beta were amplified from RNA transcripts. TCR CDR3 regions were first amplified by RT-PCR with HTBI primers. TCRdb independently ran MiXCR on the multiplex PCR reads; one entry per CDR3 protein. The table records fewer than 650,000 distinct CDR3 sequences, approximately 49% of them present only once. The material sequenced was peripheral blood or thyroid tissue (not recorded which). The receptor set was obtained from an adult woman with Graves' disease, either hyperthyroidism or ophthalmopathy (not recorded which).

This clonotype appeared many times. The CDR3 spells CAISYHGGSSYEQYF. The CDR3 bases are TGTGCCATCAGTTATCACGGGGGAAGCTCCTACGAGCAGTACTTC. The rearrangement joins TRBV10-3 to TRBJ2-7; perhaps TRBD2 as D (6 bases). With 5 bases removed from V and 0 bases from J, the gap between germline ends came to 14 bases. CDR3 size: 15 residues. From germline, CDR1 is ENHRY and CDR2 SYGVKD.

The V and J genes are TRBV7-6 and TRBJ1-1; 9 bases agree with TRBD1. The germline CDR1 and CDR2 sequences are SGHVS and FNYEAQ. The CDR3 extends over 14 amino acids. Trimming cost V 4 bases and J 4 bases; bases outside gene matches: 4. This CDR3 reads CASSWGQGLTEAFF. The CDR3 nucleotides read TGTGCCAGCAGCTGGGGACAGGGTCTCACTGAAGCTTTCTTT. Complete variable domain (other parts from reference TRBV7-6 and TRBJ1-1): GAGVSQSPRYKVTKRGQDVALRCDPISGHVSLYWYRQALGQGPEFLTYFNYEAQQDKSGLPNDRFSAERPEGSISTLTIQRTEQRDSAMYRCASSWGQGLTEAFFGQGTRLTVV.

This clonotype has ten or more counts. The V and J genes are TRBV20-1 and TRBJ2-7, with 11 nucleotides matching TRBD2. J gave up 0 bases and V 3 bases, and 16 bases lay outside the gene matches. Per the germline V gene, CDR1 is DFQATT and CDR2 is SNEGSKA (reference sequence). This CDR3 has 19 amino acids. Here the CDR3 reads CSASSRLAGSQSISYEQYF. The DNA for the CDR3 is TGCAGTGCTAGTTCCAGACTAGCGGGATCACAATCCATCTCCTACGAGCAGTACTTC.

This clonotype was seen at least ten times. CDR3 in amino acids: CASSLDRDRVPEAFF. In DNA, the CDR3 is TGCGCCAGCAGCTTGGACCGGGACAGGGTGCCTGAAGCTTTCTTT. V usage is TRBV5-1 and J usage is TRBJ1-1; 9 bases are a match to TRBD1. Germline CDR1 reads SGHRS; CDR2 reads YFSETQ. With 0 bases clipped from V and 6 bases from J, the junction kept 6 bases outside the gene matches. CDR3 length: 15 amino acids.

The V call is TRBV20-1, the J call TRBJ1-5; 9 bases fit TRBD1. The J segment lost 6 bases and the V segment lost 0 bases, leaving 12 bases of the junction unmatched. The CDR3 runs 17 residues. The germline V gene encodes CDR1 DFQATT and CDR2 SNEGSKA (reference sequence). In DNA, the CDR3 is TGCAGTGCTAGAGATCAGGGACAGGGTTCAGCCCGTCAGCCCCAGCATTTT. This sequence encodes CSARDQGQGSARQPQHF.

This clonotype was counted at least ten times. V gene TRBV19 combines with J gene TRBJ2-7; unclear D gene. Germline V CDR1 and CDR2: LNHDA, SQIVND (reference sequence). Between the trimmed V and J ends, which lost 0 bases and 3 bases, there was a span of 6 bases. This CDR3 has 13 residues. The chain's CDR3 is CASSIDRGYEQYF. The CDR3 nucleotides read TGTGCCAGTAGTATAGATCGAGGCTACGAGCAGTACTTC. The variable domain in full, completed from reference TRBV19 and TRBJ2-7, reads DGGITQSPKYLFRKEGQNVTLSCEQNLNHDAMYWYRQDPGQGLRLIYYSQIVNDFQKGDIAEGYSVSREKKESFPLTVTSAQKNPTAFYLCASSIDRGYEQYFGPGTRLTVT.

Only a few counts were recorded for this clonotype. The chain couples TRBV3-1 to TRBJ1-2; 8 bases fit TRBD1. Germline loops: CDR1 LGHDT, CDR2 YNNKEL (reference sequence). This CDR3 is built from 16 residues. Unmatched junction bases numbered 10, after V lost 5 bases and J lost 2 bases. CDR3 sequence: CASSASDRTGNYGYTF. In DNA, the CDR3 is TGTGCCAGCAGCGCATCCGACCGGACAGGGAACTATGGCTACACCTTC. Looking up the rest from reference TRBV3-1 and TRBJ1-2 gives the full variable domain: DTAVSQTPKYLVTQMGNDKSIKCEQNLGHDTMYWYKQDSKKFLKIMFSYNNKELIINETVPNRFSPKSPDKAHLNLHINSLELGDSAVYFCASSASDRTGNYGYTFGSGTRLTVV.

In this sample, this clonotype turned up many times. The chain combines TRBV5-1 with TRBJ1-1; D is perhaps TRBD1 (6 bases). The V end was cut by 4 bases, the J end by 5 bases, with 18 bases between. The CDR3 spans 15 residues. CDR1 and CDR2 (germline): SGHRS, YFSETQ. The CDR3 nucleotides are TGCGCCAGCAGCGTGACAGGACCTTTGAGTACTGAAGCTTTCTTT. Translated: CASSVTGPLSTEAFF.

About this clonotype itself: A read error may account for a junction end that differs from germline. This chain connects TRBV10-3 to TRBJ1-2, with no clear D. Per the germline V gene, CDR1 is ENHRY and CDR2 is SYGVKD. CDR3 size: 13 residues. CDR3 amino acids: CASSQAGSSGYTF. DNA of the CDR3: TGTGCCAGCAGTCAGGCCGGATCTTCGGGCTACACCTTC.

This chain joins TRBV20-1 and TRBJ1-5, with a possible D match to TRBD1 (6 bases). The CDR3 has 14 residues. Per germline, CDR1 DFQATT and CDR2 SNEGSKA (reference sequence). With 2 bases removed from V and 2 bases from J, the gap between germline ends came to 10 bases. The DNA for the CDR3 is TGCAGTGCTAGAAACAGGGTCGGCAATCAGCCCCAGCATTTT. Amino acid sequence: CSARNRVGNQPQHF.

This clonotype has at least ten counts. This chain links TRBV11-3 with TRBJ2-2; D unresolved. The CDR3 is 14 residues long. V was clipped by 0 bases and J by 6 bases, with 8 bases between them. Per the germline V gene, CDR1 is SGHNT and CDR2 is YENEEA. CDR3 sequence reads: CASSLDPRAGELFF. CDR3 DNA: TGTGCCAGCAGCTTAGATCCACGGGCCGGGGAGCTGTTTTTT.

The gene calls are TRBV9 and TRBJ1-5; D possibly corresponds to TRBD1 (5 bases). CDR3 length: 16 amino acids. V shed 2 bases and J shed 11 bases, with 23 bases lying between them. Per the germline V gene, CDR1 is SGDLS and CDR2 is YYNGEE. CDR3 loop: CASSVGAGGLAETQHF. The CDR3 DNA reads as TGTGCCAGCAGCGTCGGGGCGGGAGGGCTGGCAGAGACCCAGCATTTT.

This clonotype was detected ten times or more. The conserved closing phenylalanine or tryptophan is absent in this CDR3, likely reflecting a read error. It is unclear where the CDR3 begins or ends on the DNA, so no DNA is shown, and the CDR3 is as TCRdb lists it. The CDR3 is CASSWVVA. This chain links TRBV7-9 with TRBJ2-5. From germline, CDR1 is SEHNR and CDR2 FQNEAQ (reference sequence). The CDR3 spans 8 amino acids, including both terminal residues.

The rearrangement links TRBV6-1 to TRBJ2-6; D call uncertain. CDR3 length: 15 residues. Trimming removed 2 bases at V and 2 bases at J, with 7 bases between. Germline CDR1 MNHNS, CDR2 SASEGT. The CDR3 DNA follows: TGTGCCAGCAGTGAACCCGGAGCTGGGGCCAACGTCCTGACTTTC. It encodes CASSEPGAGANVLTF.

The J gene is TRBJ2-2, the V gene TRBV4-2; D gene unclear. The CDR3 is 16 residues long. Per germline, CDR1 LGHNA and CDR2 YNFKEQ. Trimming shortened V by 4 bases and J by 1 base, and 13 bases separated the two germline ends. CDR3 loop: CASSPATHLNTGELFF. The CDR3 DNA reads TGTGCCAGCAGCCCAGCTACACACCTGAACACCGGGGAGCTGTTTTTT.

This clonotype was observed at least ten times. The rearrangement joins TRBV7-2 to TRBJ2-7; D unresolved. This CDR3 comprises 13 residues. Germline CDR1 and CDR2: SGHTA and FQGNSA. Trimming left V 0 bases short and J 0 bases short, with 3 bases between. The CDR3 here is CASSLAASYEQYF. CDR3 sequence (DNA): TGTGCCAGCAGCTTAGCAGCCTCCTACGAGCAGTACTTC.

The chain joins TRBV7-2 to TRBJ2-5, with D maybe TRBD2 (5 bases). The CDR3 has 13 residues. V lost 3 bases, J lost 5 bases, and 10 bases lay in between. The V gene's germline CDR1 is SGHTA and CDR2 FQGNSA. The CDR3 DNA reads TGTGCCAGCAGCTTTCGGGAATGGGAGACCCAGTACTTC. Protein sequence: CASSFREWETQYF.